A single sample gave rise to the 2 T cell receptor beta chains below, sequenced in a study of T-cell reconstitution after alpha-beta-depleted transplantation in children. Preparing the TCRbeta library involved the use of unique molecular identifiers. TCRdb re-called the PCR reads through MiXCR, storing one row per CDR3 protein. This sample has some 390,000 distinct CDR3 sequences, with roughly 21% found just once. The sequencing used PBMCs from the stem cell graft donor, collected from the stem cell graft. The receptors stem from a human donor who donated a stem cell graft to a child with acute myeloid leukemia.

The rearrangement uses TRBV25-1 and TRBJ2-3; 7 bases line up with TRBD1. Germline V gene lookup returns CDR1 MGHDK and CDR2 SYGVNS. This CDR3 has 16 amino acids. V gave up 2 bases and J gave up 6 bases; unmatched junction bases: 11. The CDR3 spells CASSEPDRASKDTQYF. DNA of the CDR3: TGTGCCAGCAGTGAACCCGACAGGGCGAGTAAGGATACGCAGTATTTT.

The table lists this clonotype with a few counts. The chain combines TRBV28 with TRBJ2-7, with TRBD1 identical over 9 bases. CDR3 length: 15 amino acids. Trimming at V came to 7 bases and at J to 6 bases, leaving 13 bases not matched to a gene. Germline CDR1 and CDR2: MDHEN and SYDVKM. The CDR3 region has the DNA TGTGCCAGCACCGATCTCCGGGACAGGGTGGCCGAGCAGTACTTC. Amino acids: CASTDLRDRVAEQYF.